This T cell receptor (beta chain) emerged from a study of T cell repertoires in cytomegalovirus infection. Comment on this clonotype: What it binds is unknown.

TCRdb ran MiXCR on the reads and lists one entry per CDR3 protein. The data hold some 900,000 distinct CDR3 sequences, with approximately 30% observed a single time. This sequence originates from a human donor in good health (CMV status not recorded). Some clones in this sample may be carry-over from other donors' samples. Sequences were derived from cultured CD8+ T cells from PBMCs, sampled from culture after CMV antigen stimulation.

The CDR3 spells CASSFLAGGLIYEQFF. CDR3 DNA: TGTGCCAGTAGTTTTCTAGCGGGGGGGCTTATTTATGAGCAGTTCTTC. The V call is TRBV19, the J call TRBJ2-1, with 12 nucleotides matching TRBD2. Trimming cost V 5 bases and J 8 bases; bases outside gene matches: 10. The CDR3 is 16 residues long. Per the germline V gene, CDR1 is LNHDA and CDR2 is SQIVND (reference sequence).